Shown below are 14 T cell receptor beta chains from a single sample sequenced in a study of T cells in localized non-small cell lung cancer. Profiling relied on immunoSEQ multiplex PCR, and the TCRdb table lists in-frame clones only, not all of them. The data show roughly 25,000 clones, with more than 85% seen just once and roughly 15% held by the top ten. The sample was peripheral blood, taken before any cancer treatment. The receptor set was obtained from a man aged 35-75 years with stage III squamous cell lung carcinoma.

This sequence joins TRBV28 and TRBJ2-7, with 9 bases aligning to TRBD1. Trimming took 7 bases from V and 3 from J; bases not matched to a gene: 1. This CDR3 region has 12 residues. Germline values: CDR1 MDHEN, CDR2 SYDVKM. The DNA of the CDR3 is TGTGCCAGCAAGACAGGGGGCTACGAGCAGTACTTC. Translated, it gives CASKTGGYEQYF. The full variable domain, completed using reference TRBV28 and TRBJ2-7, is DVKVTQSSRYLVKRTGEKVFLECVQDMDHENMFWYRQDPGLGLRLIYFSYDVKMKEKGDIPEGYSVSREKKERFSLILESASTNQTSMYLCASKTGGYEQYFGPGTRLTVT.

This sequence joins TRBV13 and TRBJ1-2; 7 bases agree with TRBD1. Unmatched junction bases numbered 7, after V lost 3 bases and J lost 6 bases. CDR3 length: 14 residues. CDR1 is PRHDT and CDR2 is FYEKMQ in the germline V gene (reference sequence). The CDR3 DNA reads TGTGCCAGCAGCTTGACAGGGAGGCGAAATGGCTACACCTTC. Amino acids: CASSLTGRRNGYTF.

This chain uses TRBV7-9 with TRBJ1-4; 8 positions agree with TRBD1. The V segment lost 5 bases and the J segment 5 bases; nucleotides outside the gene matches: 7. In germline, CDR1 is SEHNR, CDR2 FQNEAQ (reference sequence). The CDR3 is made up of 15 amino acids. CDR3 DNA sequence: TGTGCCAGCAGCGTCGACAGGGGACAAAATGAAAAACTGTTTTTT. Its translation is CASSVDRGQNEKLFF. The full variable domain, in which reference TRBV7-9 and TRBJ1-4 provide the parts outside the CDR3, is DTGVSQNPRHKITKRGQNVTFRCDPISEHNRLYWYRQTLGQGPEFLTYFQNEAQLEKSRLLSDRFSAERPKGSFSTLEIQRTEQGDSAMYLCASSVDRGQNEKLFFGSGTQLSVL.

The CDR3 spells CASSLTTTAYEQYF. CDR3 nucleotide sequence: TGTGCCAGCAGCTTAACTACGACAGCCTACGAGCAGTACTTC. The V and J genes are TRBV7-2 and TRBJ2-7, with D perhaps matching TRBD1 (5 bases). The CDR3 sequence is 14 residues long. The V gene lost 2 bases and the J gene lost 2 bases, with 10 bases spanning the gap. Germline CDR1 SGHTA, CDR2 FQGNSA.

This chain uses TRBV10-3 with TRBJ1-2, with 12 bases identical to TRBD1. This CDR3 is built from 14 residues. Germline loops: CDR1 ENHRY, CDR2 SYGVKD. V shed 6 bases, J shed 12 bases, and the junction held 11 bases outside the gene matches. Written as DNA, the CDR3 is TGTGCCATCAGCGCCTGGGACAGGGGGCGCGAAGACACCTTC. It specifies CAISAWDRGREDTF.

The V and J genes are TRBV4-2 and TRBJ2-7; 7 nucleotides agree with TRBD1. CDR3 length equals 15 residues. CDR1 and CDR2 from the germline V gene are LGHNA and YNFKEQ. V trimming: 0 bases; J trimming: 3 bases; junction bases outside the gene matches: 5. The CDR3 DNA follows: TGTGCCAGCAGCCAAGATCATCCAGGGGGCTACGAGCAGTACTTC. Protein sequence: CASSQDHPGGYEQYF.

The chain couples TRBV2 to TRBJ2-5; D remains unclear. Trimming took 7 bases from V and 3 from J, leaving 6 bases between them. CDR1 and CDR2 (germline): SNHLY, FYNNEI. The CDR3 totals 11 residues. CDR3: CASTPKETQYF. The CDR3 DNA sequence: TGTGCCAGCACCCCCAAAGAGACCCAGTACTTC.

The gene calls are TRBV2 and TRBJ2-1, with 10 bases matching TRBD1. The CDR3 consists of 14 residues. V lost 4 bases, J lost 9 bases, and 6 bases stayed unmatched. Germline V lookup: CDR1 SNHLY, CDR2 FYNNEI. In DNA, the CDR3 is TGTGCCAGCAGTGTAAGACAGGGGGCGGGTGAGCAGTTCTTC. Residues: CASSVRQGAGEQFF.

The chain links TRBV28 to TRBJ2-1, with D possibly matching TRBD1 (5 bases). The CDR3 has 14 residues. Germline CDR1 reads MDHEN; CDR2 reads SYDVKM. Trimming shortened V by 10 bases and J by 6 bases, and 19 bases separated the two germline ends. In DNA form, the CDR3 reads TGTGCCACCCTAAAGGGGTCCTCGTCCAATGAGCAGTTCTTC. Translation: CATLKGSSSNEQFF.

The gene calls are TRBV4-1 and TRBJ2-2; weak D call: TRBD2 (5 bases). Germline CDR1 and CDR2: MGHRA and YSYEKL. V was shortened by 1 base and J by 0 bases, with 6 bases between the two germline ends. This CDR3 is 15 amino acids long. CDR3 nucleotide sequence: TGCGCCAGCAGCCAAGCGGGAACGAACACCGGGGAGCTGTTTTTT. This gives the protein CASSQAGTNTGELFF.

The genes are TRBV10-2 and TRBJ1-4; a possible D gene is TRBD1 (6 bases). The CDR3 sequence is 16 residues long. Germline CDR1 reads WSHSY; CDR2 reads SAAADI. V lost 7 bases to trimming and J lost 0 bases, with 15 bases between them. CDR3 nucleotide sequence: TGCGCCAGCACCCGGGGGCAGGGAACAACTAATGAAAAACTGTTTTTT. It translates to CASTRGQGTTNEKLFF.

The chain joins TRBV7-9 to TRBJ1-2; 9 bases agree with TRBD1. The CDR3 runs to 15 residues. Trimming took 2 bases from V and 6 from J; bases not matched to a gene: 7. CDR1 and CDR2 from the germline V gene are SEHNR and FQNEAQ (reference sequence). The CDR3, as DNA: TGTGCCAGCAGCTTATCACAGGGGGCGGGCCATGGCTACACCTTC. Residues: CASSLSQGAGHGYTF. The variable domain in full, with the rest retrieved from reference TRBV7-9 and TRBJ1-2, is DTGVSQNPRHKITKRGQNVTFRCDPISEHNRLYWYRQTLGQGPEFLTYFQNEAQLEKSRLLSDRFSAERPKGSFSTLEIQRTEQGDSAMYLCASSLSQGAGHGYTFGSGTRLTVV.

The J gene is TRBJ2-5, the V gene TRBV4-2; 14 bases are a match to TRBD2. The V and J ends lost 5 bases and 4 bases, in that order; junction bases with no gene match: 6. From germline, CDR1 is LGHNA and CDR2 YNFKEQ. CDR3 length: 16 amino acids. The CDR3 sequence is CASSAGTSGGIETQYF. CDR3 DNA sequence: TGTGCCAGCAGCGCTGGGACTAGCGGGGGAATAGAGACCCAGTACTTC.

The rearrangement links TRBV7-2 to TRBJ1-3; TRBD1 matches 9 bases. V was clipped by 5 bases and J by 4 bases; unmatched bases: 6. In germline, CDR1 is SGHTA, CDR2 FQGNSA. This CDR3 is built from 15 residues. The CDR3, as DNA: TGTGCCAGCAGCGGGCGGACAGGGGTCGGAAACACCATATATTTT. Its translation is CASSGRTGVGNTIYF.